The present TCR beta chain was sequenced within a study of cytomegalovirus exposure and HLA in healthy donors. On the study more broadly: Per a later analysis, the approximately 620 first-cohort and approximately 120 validation repertoires shared one platform. Findings and limits, study-wide: Rarity characterized most TCR sequences, yet some public TCRs appeared in many donors.

From the roughly 110-subject validation cohort, which was separate from the roughly 620-subject first cohort, the donors were drawn. The V and J ends lost 6 bases and 3 bases, in that order; junction bases with no gene match: 8. Per germline, CDR1 SGHTS and CDR2 YDEGEE. There are 15 residues in the CDR3. Sequencing was performed with immunoSEQ multiplex PCR; in TCRdb, only in-frame clones are kept and a portion is missing. The sample has 150,000 to 160,000 clones, roughly 84% seen once. Concerning this clone itself: The antigen remains undetermined.

The chain recombines TRBV5-8 with TRBJ1-2, with TRBD1 matching 10 bases. Sequencing input: PBMCs. This receptor was taken from a human donor in good health. CDR3 in amino acids: CASIQGQGGHYGYTF. CDR3 sequence (DNA): TGTGCCAGCATCCAAGGACAGGGGGGCCACTATGGCTACACCTTC.